This TCR beta chain came from a study of post-analysis software for immune sequencing data. CDR1 and CDR2 (germline): MNHNS, SASEGT. The CDR3 has 17 residues. The V end was cut by 9 bases, the J end by 2 bases, with 24 bases between. Tagging with unique molecular identifiers was a feature of the TCR beta cDNA libraries. MiXCR, applied by TCRdb to the PCR reads, yields one record per CDR3 protein. This repertoire shows about 680,000 distinct CDR3 sequences, around 64% found once; its top ten account for approximately 10%. A remark on this clonotype: Its antigen remains unknown.

Study-level results: When patients were compared with controls, a handful of TRBV segments were more frequent, TRBV5-6, TRBV5-1 and TRBV20-1 among them.

The clonotype was recovered from a girl aged 2-10 years with multiple sclerosis. The chain employs TRBV6-1 and TRBJ2-3; a weak D match, TRBD1 (6 bases). The sample taken for sequencing was blood. The CDR3 region is CASSPHGPGQITDTQYF. CDR3 in DNA: TGTGCCAGTTCGCCCCACGGGCCTGGACAGATCACAGATACGCAGTATTTT.